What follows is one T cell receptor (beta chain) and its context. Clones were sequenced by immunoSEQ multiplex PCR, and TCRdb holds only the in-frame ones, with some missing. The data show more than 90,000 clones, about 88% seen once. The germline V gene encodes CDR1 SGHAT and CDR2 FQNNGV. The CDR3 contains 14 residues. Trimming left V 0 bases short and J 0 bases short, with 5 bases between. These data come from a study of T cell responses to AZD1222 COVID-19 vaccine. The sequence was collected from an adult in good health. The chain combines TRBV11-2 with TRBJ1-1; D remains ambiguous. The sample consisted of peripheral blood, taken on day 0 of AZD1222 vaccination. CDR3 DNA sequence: TGTGCCAGCAGCTTAGACTGGGTGAACACTGAAGCTTTCTTT. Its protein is CASSLDWVNTEAFF. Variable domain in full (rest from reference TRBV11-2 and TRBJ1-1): EAGVAQSPRYKIIEKRQSVAFWCNPISGHATLYWYQQILGQGPKLLIQFQNNGVVDDSQLPKDRFSAERLKGVDSTLKIQPAKLEDSAVYLCASSLDWVNTEAFFGQGTRLTVV.